Listed here is a single T cell receptor beta chain. This entry belongs to a study of cytotoxic CD8 clonotypes in ibrutinib-treated CLL. The CDR3 contains 16 residues. V gave up 2 bases and J gave up 2 bases, with 14 bases separating them. CDR1 is SGHTA, CDR2 FQGTGA, per germline. Profiling relied on immunoSEQ multiplex PCR, and the TCRdb table lists in-frame clones only, not all of them. The table records approximately 150,000 clones, approximately 84% of them present only once. The sample here was PBMCs, taken after 24 months of ibrutinib treatment. The receptor's source is a human donor with chronic lymphocytic leukemia. J is TRBJ2-3 and V is TRBV7-3, with TRBD2 as a possible D gene (6 bases). CDR3 sequence (DNA): TGTGCCAGCAGCTTATGGGGGGTTGGGCCCACAGATACGCAGTATTTT. Translation: CASSLWGVGPTDTQYF.